The 26 T cell receptor beta chains in this list originate from one sample, sequenced in a study of shared clonotypes between healthy human individuals. Clones were sequenced by immunoSEQ multiplex PCR, and TCRdb holds only the in-frame ones, with some missing. This table holds more than 2 million clones, 90% to 95% found once. Naive CD8 cells, CD45RO-negative and positively selected for CCR7, excluded terminally differentiated effector memory CD45RA+ cells. The sequenced sample was naive CD8+ T cells from PBMCs. Every receptor here comes from a man between 18 and 35 years old in good health. Some clones in this sample may be carry-over from other donors' samples.

The rearrangement uses TRBV2 and TRBJ2-3; TRBD2 agrees at 10 bases. J lost 1 base, V lost 4 bases, and 5 bases had no gene match. There are 16 residues in the CDR3. In germline, CDR1 is SNHLY, CDR2 FYNNEI. The CDR3 region has the DNA TGTGCCAGCAGTGTACCCCTAGCGGGGGGCACAGATACGCAGTATTTT. As protein: CASSVPLAGGTDTQYF.

J is TRBJ2-1 and V is TRBV15, with D perhaps TRBD1 (6 bases). This CDR3 is 16 amino acids long. V gave up 1 base and J gave up 10 bases, with 20 bases separating them. Germline-derived CDR1 and CDR2 are LNHNV and YYDKDF (reference sequence). The CDR3 nucleotides read TGTGCCACCAGCAGAGGCAGGCAGGCCCCAAGGGGGGAGCAGTTCTTC. This encodes CATSRGRQAPRGEQFF.

The rearrangement links TRBV27 to TRBJ2-1; 7 positions match TRBD2. Per the germline V gene, CDR1 is MNHEY and CDR2 is SMNVEV (reference sequence). The CDR3 consists of 16 residues. V gave up 4 bases and J gave up 8 bases; unmatched junction bases: 14. The CDR3 spells CASSSPTWTSGYEQFF. Here the CDR3 DNA reads TGTGCCAGCAGTTCCCCCACATGGACTAGTGGATATGAGCAGTTCTTC.

The rearrangement links TRBV5-1 to TRBJ2-7; no firm D call. Germline lookup yields CDR1 SGHRS and CDR2 YFSETQ. V lost 4 bases, J lost 2 bases, and 7 bases lay in between. The CDR3 covers 12 residues. The CDR3 spells CASSERTYEQYF. CDR3 coding DNA: TGCGCCAGCAGCGAAAGAACCTACGAGCAGTACTTC.

Points on this clone: Other DNA sequences of this sample code for an identical CDR3. This chain uses TRBV9 with TRBJ1-1; D gene ambiguous. The CDR3 totals 14 residues. V was shortened by 3 bases and J by 1 base, with 10 bases between the two germline ends. CDR1 and CDR2 (germline): SGDLS, YYNGEE. The CDR3, as DNA: TGTGCCAGCAGCGAACGGACGGCGAACACTGAAGCTTTCTTT. Translation gives CASSERTANTEAFF. Looking up the rest from reference TRBV9 and TRBJ1-1 gives the full variable domain: DSGVTQTPKHLITATGQRVTLRCSPRSGDLSVYWYQQSLDQGLQFLIQYYNGEERAKGNILERFSAQQFPDLHSELNLSSLELGDSALYFCASSERTANTEAFFGQGTRLTVV.

This clone was recorded once. The same CDR3 is also encoded by other DNA sequences in this sample. The chain employs TRBV19 and TRBJ2-7, with D possibly matching TRBD1 (6 bases). Germline V CDR1 and CDR2: LNHDA, SQIVND (reference sequence). This CDR3 has 14 residues. V shed 2 bases and J shed 3 bases, with 11 bases lying between them. The CDR3 here is CASSILGRGYEQYF. The CDR3, as DNA: TGTGCCAGTAGTATACTCGGCAGGGGCTACGAGCAGTACTTC.

The chain is built from TRBV28 and TRBJ1-1; no firm D call. V lost 3 bases and J lost 1, with 12 bases in between. The germline V gene has CDR1 MDHEN and CDR2 SYDVKM. There are 15 residues in the CDR3. The chain's CDR3 is CASSFSYPGNTEAFF. The CDR3 nucleotides are TGTGCCAGCAGTTTTTCATATCCAGGGAACACTGAAGCTTTCTTT.

With regard to this clone: In the same sample, other DNA sequences code for this CDR3. The V and J genes are TRBV9 and TRBJ2-2, with 9 nucleotides matching TRBD2. The CDR3 sequence is 13 residues long. Germline V gene lookup returns CDR1 SGDLS and CDR2 YYNGEE. Germline trimming cut 4 bases from V and 6 bases from J; bases unmatched to any gene: 1. The CDR3 coding sequence is TGTGCCAGCAGCCCTAGCGGGGCCGGGGAGCTGTTTTTT. Encoded protein: CASSPSGAGELFF.

The chain has TRBV5-6 and TRBJ1-2; D uncertain. The CDR3 has 15 amino acids. V was shortened by 4 bases and J by 3 bases, with 16 bases between the two germline ends. Germline CDR1 reads SGHDT; CDR2 reads YYEEEE. CDR3 in DNA: TGTGCCAGCAGCACCCGCCGGAGCCCCCACTATGGCTACACCTTC. This translates into CASSTRRSPHYGYTF.

V is TRBV6-1 and J is TRBJ2-7, with TRBD1 matching over 7 bases. The ends lost 5 bases at V and 2 bases at J; junction bases unmatched: 9. CDR3 length equals 15 residues. Looked up from germline, CDR1 is MNHNS and CDR2 is SASEGT. Written as DNA, the CDR3 is TGTGCCAGCAGTCTTCAGGGACAGACCCCCTACGAGCAGTACTTC. This encodes CASSLQGQTPYEQYF.

In this sample, this clone turned up once. The chain combines TRBV4-2 with TRBJ2-5; 10 nucleotides agree with TRBD2. V was clipped by 0 bases and J by 4 bases; unmatched bases: 8. From germline, CDR1 is LGHNA and CDR2 YNFKEQ. The CDR3 is made up of 17 amino acids. CDR3 loop: CASSQDVASGRGETQYF. The CDR3, as DNA: TGTGCCAGCAGCCAAGATGTCGCTAGCGGGAGAGGAGAGACCCAGTACTTC.

The chain recombines TRBV5-5 with TRBJ1-4; D call uncertain. CDR1 and CDR2 from the germline V gene are SGHKS and YYEKEE (reference sequence). Between the trimmed V and J ends, which lost 3 bases and 10 bases, there was a span of 7 bases. The CDR3 has 11 residues. DNA for the CDR3: TGTGCCAGCAGCTCAATCGGAAAACTGTTTTTT. Translation gives CASSSIGKLFF. Full variable domain (remainder filled in from reference TRBV5-5 and TRBJ1-4): DAGVTQSPTHLIKTRGQQVTLRCSPISGHKSVSWYQQVLGQGPQFIFQYYEKEERGRGNFPDRFSARQFPNYSSELNVNALLLGDSALYLCASSSIGKLFFGSGTQLSVL.

The chain has TRBV7-9 and TRBJ1-1, with unresolved D. CDR3 size: 12 residues. Germline assignment: CDR1 SEHNR and CDR2 FQNEAQ (reference sequence). Trimming stripped 7 bases from V and 5 bases from J, with 11 bases between. CDR3 amino acids: CASMDARTEAFF. The CDR3 region has the DNA TGTGCCAGCATGGACGCGAGAACTGAAGCTTTCTTT.

This clone was counted a few times. The chain employs TRBV12-5 and TRBJ2-5, with a tentative D call TRBD2 (5 bases). The CDR3 consists of 14 residues. V dropped 2 bases and J dropped 10 bases, with 17 bases sitting between them. CDR1 and CDR2 from the germline V gene are LGHNT and FRNRAP. The CDR3 protein is CASGLTTLASRQYF. Here the CDR3 DNA reads TGTGCTAGTGGTTTGACTACCCTAGCTTCACGCCAGTACTTC.

The chain links TRBV11-2 to TRBJ1-3; no definite D call. Trimming took 1 base from V and 0 from J, leaving 13 bases between them. This CDR3 contains 17 residues. The germline V gene encodes CDR1 SGHAT and CDR2 FQNNGV. The CDR3 nucleotides are TGTGCCAGCAGCTTAGTATTCGGAAGTCGCTCTGGAAACACCATATATTTT. Residues: CASSLVFGSRSGNTIYF.

This clone was recorded once. V is TRBV13 and J is TRBJ1-2; 7 bases are shared with TRBD1. This CDR3 spans 12 amino acids. V shed 7 bases and J 6 bases; nucleotides not matched to a gene: 5. Germline V CDR1 and CDR2: PRHDT, FYEKMQ (reference sequence). This chain's CDR3 is CASTKGADGYTF. The DNA for the CDR3 is TGTGCCAGCACCAAGGGGGCGGATGGCTACACCTTC.

The chain uses TRBV7-2 and TRBJ1-1; unclear D gene. Trimming stripped 1 base from V and 1 base from J, with 13 bases between. The CDR3 is 16 residues long. The germline V gene has CDR1 SGHTA and CDR2 FQGNSA. This chain's CDR3 is CASSLGPYGSNTEAFF. CDR3 nucleotide sequence: TGTGCCAGCAGCTTAGGACCTTACGGGTCGAACACTGAAGCTTTCTTT.

This clone showed up just once. The rearrangement uses TRBV29-1 and TRBJ2-1, with 7 positions matching TRBD1. CDR1 and CDR2 (germline): SQVTM, ANQGSEA. This CDR3 has 14 amino acids. Trimming took 7 bases from V and 5 from J; bases not matched to a gene: 11. CDR3 residues: CSASDRVGNNEQFF. The CDR3 DNA sequence: TGCAGCGCATCCGACAGGGTAGGGAACAATGAGCAGTTCTTC.

The chain combines TRBV10-2 with TRBJ2-7; 10 bases agree with TRBD1. There are 13 residues in the CDR3. The ends lost 10 bases at V and 4 bases at J; junction bases unmatched: 7. Germline V lookup: CDR1 WSHSY, CDR2 SAAADI. The CDR3 loop reads CATRGTGVYEQYF. CDR3 nucleotide sequence: TGCGCCACAAGAGGGACAGGGGTGTACGAGCAGTACTTC.

This chain uses TRBV27 with TRBJ2-7, with a weak D call TRBD1 (5 bases). Germline CDR1 reads MNHEY; CDR2 reads SMNVEV (reference sequence). The ends were cut back, 7 bases at V and 1 base at J, with 20 bases in the middle. The CDR3 totals 16 residues. The CDR3 protein is CASTPSAGMVSYEQYF. DNA for the CDR3: TGTGCCAGCACCCCCTCGGCAGGGATGGTATCCTACGAGCAGTACTTC.

The genes are TRBV9 and TRBJ2-7; unclear D gene. Germline V gene data show CDR1 as SGDLS and CDR2 as YYNGEE. The CDR3 loop spans 16 amino acids. The V end lost 0 bases, the J end lost 0 bases, and 13 bases lay between the germline ends. CDR3 amino acids: CASSVGEGPLSYEQYF. CDR3 DNA: TGTGCCAGCAGCGTAGGAGAAGGACCCCTCTCCTACGAGCAGTACTTC.

This chain links TRBV2 with TRBJ2-3, with unresolved D. The germline V gene has CDR1 SNHLY and CDR2 FYNNEI. The V end was cut by 1 base, the J end by 6 bases, with 2 bases between. The CDR3 consists of 11 residues. In nucleotides, the CDR3 is TGTGCCAGCAGTGAAGGGGATACGCAGTATTTT. Its protein product is CASSEGDTQYF.

V gene TRBV12-2 combines with J gene TRBJ2-7; the D call TRBD2 from the table was never checked on the DNA. TRBV12-2 is a documented pseudogene. The CDR3 contains 15 residues. CDR3 sequence reads: CASRFPSGTAYEQYF. In DNA form, the CDR3 reads TGTGCAAGTCGCTTCCCTAGCGGTACTGCCTACGAGCAGTACTTC.

The chain joins TRBV7-2 to TRBJ2-4; weak D call: TRBD1 (5 bases). The CDR3 covers 16 residues. CDR1 is SGHTA and CDR2 is FQGNSA in the germline V gene. V lost 4 bases and J 1 base, leaving 14 bases between the germline ends. The CDR3 DNA follows: TGTGCCAGCAGCTCCATCAGGGTGTTGGCCAAAAACATTCAGTACTTC. Translated, it gives CASSSIRVLAKNIQYF.

The chain has TRBV27 and TRBJ2-5, with 11 bases matching TRBD2. This CDR3 comprises 15 residues. Germline values: CDR1 MNHEY, CDR2 SMNVEV (reference sequence). The V segment lost 3 bases and the J segment 5 bases; nucleotides outside the gene matches: 5. The CDR3 sequence: CASSFQTSGIETQYF. CDR3 DNA sequence: TGTGCCAGCAGTTTTCAGACTAGCGGGATCGAGACCCAGTACTTC.

CDR3: CASSQVSTATNEKLFF. CDR3 sequence (DNA): TGTGCCAGCAGCCAGGTATCGACAGCCACTAATGAAAAACTGTTTTTT. The chain recombines TRBV4-2 with TRBJ1-4; possibly TRBD1 for D (5 bases). The CDR3 loop spans 16 amino acids. V was clipped by 3 bases and J by 2 bases, with 13 bases between them. In germline, CDR1 is LGHNA, CDR2 YNFKEQ.